The 19 T cell receptor beta chains below come from one sample, sequenced in a study of cytomegalovirus exposure and HLA in healthy donors. The PCR made use of 60 Vbeta and 13 Jbeta primers. TCRdb keeps only in-frame clones here, not all; method: immunoSEQ multiplex PCR. The sample includes roughly 140,000 clones, about 80% of them seen just once. Material: PBMCs. The receptor source for this set is a man aged 25-40 years in good health and CMV-seropositive.

This chain connects TRBV19 to TRBJ1-1; TRBD1 is a possible D gene (6 bases). Trimming cost V 1 base and J 11 bases, with 20 bases left between them. The germline CDR1 and CDR2 sequences are LNHDA and SQIVND (reference sequence). The CDR3 loop spans 15 amino acids. As DNA, the CDR3 is TGTGCCAGTAGTATAGGCCCCGGGACATCCCCCAAGGCTTTCTTT. It specifies CASSIGPGTSPKAFF.

The V gene is TRBV19, the J gene TRBJ2-7, with 8 nucleotides matching TRBD2. The V segment lost 5 bases and the J segment 1 base; nucleotides outside the gene matches: 7. This CDR3 is built from 15 residues. CDR1 is LNHDA, CDR2 SQIVND, per germline (reference sequence). This chain's CDR3 is CASSPTGGRSYEQYF. The CDR3 bases are TGTGCCAGTAGTCCCACGGGGGGGAGATCCTACGAGCAGTACTTC.

The CDR3 loop reads CASSQDGGRALYGYTF. The CDR3, as DNA: TGTGCCAGCAGCCAAGACGGGGGTAGAGCACTTTATGGCTACACCTTC. The chain couples TRBV14 to TRBJ1-2, with D possibly matching TRBD1 (5 bases). Germline CDR1 reads SGHDN; CDR2 reads FVKESK. Between the trimmed V and J ends, which lost 0 bases and 5 bases, there was a span of 16 bases. The CDR3 contains 16 residues. The entire variable domain, with the rest obtained from reference TRBV14 and TRBJ1-2, is as follows: EAGVTQFPSHSVIEKGQTVTLRCDPISGHDNLYWYRRVMGKEIKFLLHFVKESKQDESGMPNNRFLAERTGGTYSTLKVQPAELEDSGVYFCASSQDGGRALYGYTFGSGTRLTVV.

This clone was observed a few times. CDR3 amino acids: CASSQDLRDRDVLNEQYF. Written as DNA, the CDR3 is TGCGCCAGCAGCCAAGATCTTCGAGACAGGGACGTCCTTAATGAGCAGTACTTC. The rearrangement links TRBV4-3 to TRBJ2-7; TRBD1 aligns across 7 bases. CDR1 is LGHNA and CDR2 is YSLEER in the germline V gene. The V segment lost 0 bases and the J segment 7 bases; nucleotides outside the gene matches: 18. This CDR3 is built from 18 residues.

The rearrangement links TRBV7-6 to TRBJ2-2, with 7 positions matching TRBD2. This CDR3 spans 15 amino acids. The V segment lost 6 bases and the J segment 3 bases; nucleotides outside the gene matches: 7. Germline V gives CDR1 SGHVS, CDR2 FNYEAQ. This CDR3 is CASRGEGRDTGELFF. Written as DNA, the CDR3 is TGTGCCAGCAGGGGGGAGGGCAGGGACACCGGGGAGCTGTTTTTT.

This clone was picked up one time. The chain links TRBV6-1 to TRBJ2-5, with D unresolved. V lost 2 bases to trimming and J lost 0 bases, with 4 bases between them. The CDR3 is 13 residues long. Germline CDR1 reads MNHNS; CDR2 reads SASEGT. The DNA for the CDR3 is TGTGCCAGCAGTGAACCTTACCAAGAGACCCAGTACTTC. It is translated as CASSEPYQETQYF.

This clone appeared a single time. The V call is TRBV7-2, the J call TRBJ2-2; tentative D call: TRBD2 (6 bases). The CDR3 is 15 residues long. Germline CDR1 SGHTA, CDR2 FQGNSA. V shed 1 base and J shed 5 bases, with 11 bases lying between them. In DNA, the CDR3 is TGTGCCAGCAGCTTAGGGGACTTCCGAACCGGGGAGCTGTTTTTT. It encodes CASSLGDFRTGELFF.

V usage is TRBV19 and J usage is TRBJ1-5; D is perhaps TRBD1 (5 bases). V lost 4 bases, J lost 6 bases, and 10 bases lay in between. Germline V CDR1 and CDR2: LNHDA, SQIVND (reference sequence). The CDR3 extends over 13 amino acids. The CDR3 region has the DNA TGTGCCAGTAGTAACCAGGGCGCTCAGCCCCAGCATTTT. This translates into CASSNQGAQPQHF.

This clone was detected only a few times. V is TRBV29-1 and J is TRBJ2-1, with TRBD2 identical over 8 bases. CDR1 and CDR2 (germline): SQVTM, ANQGSEA. The CDR3 has 15 amino acids. V lost 0 bases and J lost 6; bases outside the gene matches: 7. CDR3 in DNA: TGCAGCGTTGAAGATCGCAGCGGGAGCCCCAATGAGCAGTTCTTC. Amino acids: CSVEDRSGSPNEQFF.

The genes are TRBV30 and TRBJ1-6; 12 positions match TRBD1. CDR3 length equals 13 residues. CDR1 and CDR2 from the germline V gene are GTSNPN and SVGIG (reference sequence). V dropped 5 bases and J dropped 9; count of bases not matched to a gene: 2. CDR3 coding DNA: TGTGCCTGGGGGACAGGGGGCGGTTCACCCCTCCACTTT. As protein: CAWGTGGGSPLHF.

This chain joins TRBV30 and TRBJ1-5; D possibly corresponds to TRBD1 (5 bases). Trimming took off 2 bases at V and 3 bases at J, with 11 bases between the two ends. The germline V gene encodes CDR1 GTSNPN and CDR2 SVGIG (reference sequence). This CDR3 comprises 14 residues. The CDR3 loop is CAWSSDNFNQPQHF. Written as DNA, the CDR3 is TGTGCCTGGAGTTCGGACAACTTCAATCAGCCCCAGCATTTT.

V gene TRBV29-1 combines with J gene TRBJ1-3; D gene ambiguous. The V and J ends lost 4 bases and 0 bases respectively, with 10 bases between them. CDR3 length: 14 amino acids. The germline V gene has CDR1 SQVTM and CDR2 ANQGSEA. In DNA form, the CDR3 reads TGCAGCGTTGCCTCCTCCCGCTCTGGAAACACCATATATTTT. Translating gives CSVASSRSGNTIYF.

The V call is TRBV7-8, the J call TRBJ1-2, with 7 positions matching TRBD1. From germline, CDR1 is SGHVS and CDR2 FQNEAQ. V shed 5 bases, J shed 2 bases, and the junction held 5 bases outside the gene matches. The CDR3 has 14 residues. The CDR3 DNA reads as TGTGCCAGCAGCCTCCGGGACAGAAACTATGGCTACACCTTC. This translates into CASSLRDRNYGYTF.

In its sample, this clone is medium-sized. The genes are TRBV6-6 and TRBJ1-1; TRBD1 aligns across 8 bases. After removal of 6 bases from V and 4 bases from J, the junction contained 7 bases not matched to a gene. Germline V CDR1 and CDR2: MNHNY, SVGAGI (reference sequence). The CDR3 is 14 residues long. The CDR3 region is CASSPTGVITEAFF. CDR3 sequence (DNA): TGTGCCAGCAGCCCGACAGGGGTGATCACTGAAGCTTTCTTT.

In regard to this clone: One junction end does not reproduce the germline sequence, and a read error may be involved. The rearrangement joins TRBV27 to TRBJ2-5; weak D call: TRBD2 (6 bases). The germline V gene has CDR1 MNHEY and CDR2 SMNVEV (reference sequence). The CDR3 runs to 14 residues. CDR3 coding DNA: TGTGCCGGCAGGCCCTTTATGGGAGGAGAGACCCAGTACTTC. It encodes CAGRPFMGGETQYF.

This chain joins TRBV5-1 and TRBJ2-6, with 9 bases lining up with TRBD2. V was pared by 2 bases and J by 0 bases, with 6 bases of the junction left unmatched. CDR1 SGHRS and CDR2 YFSETQ come from the germline V gene. This CDR3 contains 18 residues. For the CDR3, the DNA is TGCGCCAGCAGCTTTATGACTAGCGGTTCCTCTGGGGCCAACGTCCTGACTTTC. Translating gives CASSFMTSGSSGANVLTF. Filled out from reference TRBV5-1 and TRBJ2-6, the complete variable domain reads KAGVTQTPRYLIKTRGQQVTLSCSPISGHRSVSWYQQTPGQGLQFLFEYFSETQRNKGNFPGRFSGRQFSNSRSEMNVSTLELGDSALYLCASSFMTSGSSGANVLTFGAGSRLTVL.

The rearrangement uses TRBV6-5 and TRBJ1-2; no definite D call. Trimming removed 4 bases from V and 3 bases from J, with 12 bases in between. Germline V gene data show CDR1 as MNHEY and CDR2 as SVGAGI. This CDR3 has 14 amino acids. CDR3: CASSLGGVDYGYTF. CDR3 nucleotide sequence: TGTGCCAGCAGTTTAGGTGGAGTTGACTATGGCTACACCTTC.

The V gene is TRBV6-5, the J gene TRBJ1-5; D gene unclear. CDR1 is MNHEY, CDR2 SVGAGI, per germline. The CDR3 has 13 amino acids. The V and J ends lost 10 bases and 6 bases respectively, with 16 bases between them. The CDR3 region has the DNA TGTGCCACCAGACGTGGTTTCGGTCAGCCCCAGCATTTT. The encoded protein is CATRRGFGQPQHF.

The chain employs TRBV9 and TRBJ2-2; the match to TRBD1 covers 7 bases. There are 14 residues in the CDR3. Germline V gene data show CDR1 as SGDLS and CDR2 as YYNGEE. V trimming: 8 bases; J trimming: 4 bases; junction bases outside the gene matches: 8. In nucleotides, the CDR3 is TGTGCCAGTTCATTGACAGGGTCCACCGGGGAGCTGTTTTTT. Its translation is CASSLTGSTGELFF.